This T cell receptor beta chain derives from a study of blood T cell repertoires in COVID-19. In germline, CDR1 is MGHDK, CDR2 SYGVNS. Trimming removed 6 bases at V and 2 bases at J, with 11 bases between. The CDR3 consists of 13 residues. Only in-frame clones appear in the TCRdb table, and some are missing; sequencing was by immunoSEQ multiplex PCR. The profile shows 68,000 or so clones, about 86% of them singletons. This TCR was recovered from a man aged 50-59 years with acute or convalescent COVID-19. J is TRBJ2-7 and V is TRBV25-1, with D possibly TRBD2 on 6 matching bases. Sequencing was carried out using peripheral blood. This CDR3 is CASRRDGPYEQYF. For the CDR3, the DNA is TGTGCCAGCAGGCGGGACGGTCCCTACGAGCAGTACTTC.